The rows below give T cell receptor beta chains drawn from one sample of a study of blood T cell repertoires in COVID-19. Only in-frame clones appear in the TCRdb table, and some are missing; sequencing was by immunoSEQ multiplex PCR. The sample contains around 100,000 clones, around 81% of which appear only once. The sequenced material came from peripheral blood. Every receptor here comes from a man aged 45 to 65 with active or convalescent COVID-19. Both conserved end residues are part of each CDR3. A D gene is named only where the DNA matches it firmly. Size values are once, few and many counts, or a class for expanded clones, and some rows have none.

V	D	size	J	DNA	CDR3
TRBV19	TRBD1	NA	TRBJ1-3	TGTGCCAGTAGACAGGGGGCTAGAGGAAACACCATATATTTT	CASRQGARGNTIYF
TRBV19	NA	once	TRBJ2-2	TGTGCCAGTAGTTCAGAAGGCGGGGGCACCACCGGGGAGCTGTTTTTT	CASSSEGGGTTGELFF
TRBV7-8	TRBD1	NA	TRBJ2-5	TGTGCCAGCAGCTTAGGGCGACGGCCAGGGGGTCGTGAGACCCAGTACTTC	CASSLGRRPGGRETQYF
TRBV11-3	NA	NA	TRBJ2-7	TGTGCCAGCAGCTTAGAGTATCGGGACGAGCAGTACTTC	CASSLEYRDEQYF
TRBV27	TRBD1	NA	TRBJ2-7	TGTGCCAGCAGAGGACAGGGGTCCTACGAGCAGTACTTC	CASRGQGSYEQYF
TRBV14	NA	few	TRBJ2-7	TGTGCCAGCAGCCAAGGGGAGGGGGACGAGCAGTACTTC	CASSQGEGDEQYF
TRBV6-1	TRBD1	NA	TRBJ2-5	TGTGCCAGCAGTGAAGCTGGGGCAGGGGGCCGAGAGACCCAGTACTTC	CASSEAGAGGRETQYF
TRBV4-1	TRBD2	NA	TRBJ2-1	TGCGCCAGCAGCCAACCGACTAGCGGGAGGTCTGAGCAGTTCTTC	CASSQPTSGRSEQFF
TRBV7-3	TRBD2	NA	TRBJ2-1	TGTGCCAGCAGCTCAAGCGGGACTAGCGGTTACAATGAGCAGTTCTTC	CASSSSGTSGYNEQFF
TRBV5-4	TRBD2	NA	TRBJ2-7	TGTGCCAGCAGCGATTCTAGCGGGAGGGTGGACGAGCAGTACTTC	CASSDSSGRVDEQYF
TRBV24-1	TRBD1	NA	TRBJ2-3	TGTGCCACCAACACCGGGACAGGGACAGATACGCAGTATTTT	CATNTGTGTDTQYF
TRBV7-8	TRBD1	NA	TRBJ2-3	TGTGCCAGCAGCGGACAGGGGGCGAGAGATACGCAGTATTTT	CASSGQGARDTQYF
TRBV28	NA	NA	TRBJ1-6	TGTGCCAGCAGTTCCCAGGGGTCACCCCTCCACTTT	CASSSQGSPLHF
TRBV5-5	NA	NA	TRBJ2-1	TGTGCCAGCAGCTTGGTAGGTGGAGGGGCCGGTGAGCAGTTCTTC	CASSLVGGGAGEQFF
TRBV11-2	TRBD2	NA	TRBJ2-7	TGTGCCAGCAGCCCAGGAGGACTAGCTTGGTACGAGCAGTACTTC	CASSPGGLAWYEQYF
TRBV3-1/TRBV3-2	NA	NA	TRBJ2-7	TGTGCCAGCAGCCAAGGCAGGGGCGAGCAGTACTTC	CASSQGRGEQYF
TRBV3-1/TRBV3-2	TRBD1	NA	TRBJ2-3	TGTGCCAGCAGCCCCGATGTTGGACAGGGCTCAGATACGCAGTATTTT	CASSPDVGQGSDTQYF
TRBV7-2	NA	NA	TRBJ2-1	TGTGCCAGCAGCTTCTCGACAGGACAGACCAATGAGCAGTTCTTC	CASSFSTGQTNEQFF
TRBV19	NA	NA	TRBJ2-5	TGTGCCAGTAGTCTCCAGGGAGGGGGAGAGACCCAGTACTTC	CASSLQGGGETQYF
TRBV9	NA	NA	TRBJ1-6	TGTGCCAGCAGCGCGACAGGCAGCTCCTATAATTCACCCCTCCACTTT	CASSATGSSYNSPLHF
TRBV7-6	NA	many	TRBJ2-7	TGTGCCTCCAGTCCGGGGGACTCCTACGAGCAGTACTTC	CASSPGDSYEQYF
TRBV10-1	NA	NA	TRBJ1-1	TGCGCCAGCAGTGAGTCGCGGAGCAGGAGGGATAAGCCAGCTTTCTTT	CASSESRSRRDKPAFF
TRBV6-2/TRBV6-3	NA	NA	TRBJ1-1	TGTGCCAGCAGCCACGGCGGCACTGAAGCTTTCTTT	CASSHGGTEAFF